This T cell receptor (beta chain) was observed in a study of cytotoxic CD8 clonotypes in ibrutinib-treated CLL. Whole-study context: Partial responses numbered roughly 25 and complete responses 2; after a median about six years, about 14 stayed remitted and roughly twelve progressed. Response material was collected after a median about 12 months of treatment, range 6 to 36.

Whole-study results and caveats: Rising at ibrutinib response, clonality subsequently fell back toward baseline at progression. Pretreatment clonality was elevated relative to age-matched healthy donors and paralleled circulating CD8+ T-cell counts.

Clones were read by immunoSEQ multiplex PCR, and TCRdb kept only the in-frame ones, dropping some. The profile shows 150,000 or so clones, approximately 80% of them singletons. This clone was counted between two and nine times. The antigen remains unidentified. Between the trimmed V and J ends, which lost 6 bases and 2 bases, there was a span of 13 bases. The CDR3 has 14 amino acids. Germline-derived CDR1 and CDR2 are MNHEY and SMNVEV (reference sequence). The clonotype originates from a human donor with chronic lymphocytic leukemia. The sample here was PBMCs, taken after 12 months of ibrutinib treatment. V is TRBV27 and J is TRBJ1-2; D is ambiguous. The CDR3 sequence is CASSLKGGNYGYTF. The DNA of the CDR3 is TGTGCCAGCAGCCTGAAGGGCGGAAACTATGGCTACACCTTC.